The 15 T cell receptor beta chains listed next were all sequenced from one sample in a study of blood T cell repertoires in COVID-19. Generated by immunoSEQ multiplex PCR, the TCRdb table keeps only in-frame clones and is missing some. Of approximately 130,000 clones detected, approximately 80% appear once; the ten largest clones hold around 18%. Input material: peripheral blood. Receptor source: a man at least 80 years old with acute or convalescent COVID-19.

The chain employs TRBV19 and TRBJ2-3; 8 bases fit TRBD2. The CDR3 totals 16 residues. CDR1 and CDR2 (germline): LNHDA, SQIVND (reference sequence). The ends lost 5 bases at V and 1 base at J; junction bases unmatched: 8. The DNA for the CDR3 is TGTGCCAGTAGTGGCCGACTAGCGTCCGGCACAGATACGCAGTATTTT. It yields the protein CASSGRLASGTDTQYF.

This clone has just a few counts. The V call is TRBV5-6, the J call TRBJ1-6, with D possibly being TRBD1 (6 bases). CDR1 is SGHDT and CDR2 is YYEEEE in the germline V gene. V was pared by 3 bases and J by 4 bases, with 14 bases between. The CDR3 contains 16 residues. The CDR3 loop reads CASSYRSRGYNSPLHF. The CDR3 region has the DNA TGTGCCAGCAGCTACCGCTCCAGGGGATATAATTCACCCCTCCACTTT.

This chain connects TRBV12-3 or TRBV12-4 to TRBJ1-1, with D possibly being TRBD1 (5 bases). V dropped 5 bases and J dropped 5 bases, with 12 bases sitting between them. CDR3 length: 13 residues. CDR3 in DNA: TGTGCCAGCAGTACCCCAGGGAGGACTGAAGCTTTCTTT. Translated, it gives CASSTPGRTEAFF.

V gene TRBV5-1 combines with J gene TRBJ1-2, with D perhaps matching TRBD1 (6 bases). V dropped 5 bases and J dropped 3 bases, with 8 bases sitting between them. Germline V gene data show CDR1 as SGHRS and CDR2 as YFSETQ. The CDR3 runs to 12 residues. CDR3 DNA: TGCGCCAGCAGAGGGGGGGACTATGGCTACACCTTC. Its translation is CASRGGDYGYTF.

This chain connects TRBV3-1 (or the pseudogene TRBV3-2) to TRBJ2-7, with 8 bases matching TRBD1. Germline CDR1 LGHDT, CDR2 YNNKEL (reference sequence). The CDR3 spans 15 residues. With 1 base clipped from V and 6 bases from J, the junction kept 8 bases outside the gene matches. The CDR3 DNA reads as TGTGCCAGCAGCCAAGTCTGGACAGGGTCCGCCGAGCAGTACTTC. This gives the protein CASSQVWTGSAEQYF.

In the case of this clone: This clone may be a read error of a much larger clone one base away. This CDR3 reads CASSRDISGNTIYF. The CDR3 DNA reads as TGTGCCAGCAGTAGGGACATCTCTGGAAACACCATATATTTT. This chain connects TRBV6-5 to TRBJ1-3, with D possibly being TRBD1 (6 bases). The germline V gene has CDR1 MNHEY and CDR2 SVGAGI. The CDR3 totals 14 residues. V shed 5 bases and J shed 0 bases, with 8 bases lying between them.

The chain links TRBV7-2 to TRBJ2-5; 13 positions match TRBD2. Germline CDR1 reads SGHTA; CDR2 reads FQGNSA. The CDR3 length is 16 residues. J was trimmed by 4 bases and V by 5 bases; bases with no gene match: 7. In DNA, the CDR3 is TGTGCCAGCAGCAGCACTAGCGGGGGGGCTGGAGAGACCCAGTACTTC. Translating gives CASSSTSGGAGETQYF.

The chain couples TRBV6-6 to TRBJ1-1; 8 positions match TRBD1. The V and J ends lost 4 bases and 6 bases, in that order; junction bases with no gene match: 10. This CDR3 comprises 15 residues. CDR1 and CDR2 from the germline V gene are MNHNY and SVGAGI (reference sequence). The CDR3 loop is CASSLKPGGASEAFF. CDR3 DNA: TGTGCCAGCAGTTTAAAACCAGGGGGCGCCTCTGAAGCTTTCTTT.

This clone was counted only a few times. CDR3 residues: CAWSHPRGINQPQHF. The CDR3 nucleotides read TGTGCCTGGAGTCACCCCCGAGGCATAAATCAGCCCCAGCATTTT. The V and J genes are TRBV30 and TRBJ1-5; D gene unclear. Trimming cost V 2 bases and J 4 bases, with 15 bases left between them. The CDR3 runs to 15 residues. The germline CDR1 and CDR2 sequences are GTSNPN and SVGIG (reference sequence).

The chain has TRBV11-2 and TRBJ2-1; a weak D match, TRBD1 (6 bases). V shed 0 bases and J shed 8 bases, with 11 bases lying between them. The CDR3 has 14 amino acids. Germline V gene sequence: CDR1 SGHAT, CDR2 FQNNGV. CDR3 sequence: CASSLEAGVHEQFF. CDR3 nucleotide sequence: TGTGCCAGCAGCTTAGAGGCAGGGGTCCATGAGCAGTTCTTC.

The chain combines TRBV18 with TRBJ2-5; 7 nucleotides line up with TRBD1. CDR3 size: 15 residues. Looked up from germline, CDR1 is KGHSH and CDR2 is LQKENI. Germline trimming cut 5 bases from V and 2 bases from J; bases unmatched to any gene: 8. In DNA form, the CDR3 reads TGTGCCAGCTCAACGTCCACAGGGGCACAAGAGACCCAGTACTTC. Residues: CASSTSTGAQETQYF.

The genes are TRBV19 and TRBJ1-2; 8 bases are a match to TRBD1. Germline assignment: CDR1 LNHDA and CDR2 SQIVND (reference sequence). The CDR3 is 14 amino acids. Trimming removed 2 bases from V and 2 bases from J; junction bases left unmatched: 1. CDR3 sequence (DNA): TGTGCCAGTAGTATACCAGGGGGCAACTATGGCTACACCTTC. It specifies CASSIPGGNYGYTF.

The chain couples TRBV30 to TRBJ2-5; 9 nucleotides align to TRBD1. The CDR3 has 14 residues. Germline V lookup: CDR1 GTSNPN, CDR2 SVGIG (reference sequence). V was clipped by 3 bases and J by 5 bases; unmatched bases: 7. The CDR3 loop reads CAWSPGTGRETQYF. The CDR3 DNA is TGTGCCTGGAGCCCCGGGACAGGGAGGGAGACCCAGTACTTC.

The chain links TRBV3-1 (or the pseudogene TRBV3-2) to TRBJ2-3; 11 nucleotides line up with TRBD2. The CDR3 totals 15 residues. CDR1 and CDR2 from the germline V gene are LGHDT and YNNKEL (reference sequence). The junction had 8 bases not matched to a gene; V was cut back by 5 bases and J by 7 bases. The CDR3 reads CASSETSGGKNTQYF. The DNA of the CDR3 is TGTGCCAGCAGCGAAACTAGCGGGGGAAAAAATACGCAGTATTTT.

The rearrangement uses TRBV6-6 and TRBJ1-4; D uncertain. Germline CDR1 MNHNY, CDR2 SVGAGI (reference sequence). The CDR3 is 14 amino acids. The V end was cut by 4 bases, the J end by 8 bases, with 14 bases between. The CDR3 nucleotides are TGTGCCAGCAGTTCCGGCCAACCGGGGGAAAAACTGTTTTTT. It yields the protein CASSSGQPGEKLFF.